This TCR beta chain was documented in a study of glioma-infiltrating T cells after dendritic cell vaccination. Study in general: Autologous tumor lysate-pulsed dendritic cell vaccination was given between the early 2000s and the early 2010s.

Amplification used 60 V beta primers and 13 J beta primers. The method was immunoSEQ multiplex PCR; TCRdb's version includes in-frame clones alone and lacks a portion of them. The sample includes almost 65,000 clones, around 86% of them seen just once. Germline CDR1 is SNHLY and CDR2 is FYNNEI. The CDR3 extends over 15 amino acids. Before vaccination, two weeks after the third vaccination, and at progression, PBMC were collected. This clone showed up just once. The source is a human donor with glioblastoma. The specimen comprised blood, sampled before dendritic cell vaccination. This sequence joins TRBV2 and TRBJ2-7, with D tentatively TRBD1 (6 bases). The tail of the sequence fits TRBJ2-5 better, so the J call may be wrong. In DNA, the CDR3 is TGTGCCAGCAGCTTTCCGACAGGAGACTTGGAGACCCAGTACTTC. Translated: CASSFPTGDLETQYF.